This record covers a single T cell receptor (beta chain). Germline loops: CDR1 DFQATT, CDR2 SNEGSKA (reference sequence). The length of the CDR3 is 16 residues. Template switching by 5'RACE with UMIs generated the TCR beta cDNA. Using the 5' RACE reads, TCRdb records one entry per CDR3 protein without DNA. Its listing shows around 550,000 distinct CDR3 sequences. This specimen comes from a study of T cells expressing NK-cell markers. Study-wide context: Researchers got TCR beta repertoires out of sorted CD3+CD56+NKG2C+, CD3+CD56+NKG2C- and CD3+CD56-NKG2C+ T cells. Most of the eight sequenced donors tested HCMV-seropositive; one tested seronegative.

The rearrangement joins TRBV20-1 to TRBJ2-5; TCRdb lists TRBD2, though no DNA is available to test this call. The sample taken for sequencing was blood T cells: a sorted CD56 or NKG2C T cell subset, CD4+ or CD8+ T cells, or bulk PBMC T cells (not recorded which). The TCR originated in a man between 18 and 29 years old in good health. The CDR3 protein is CSALGLAGRYQETQYF.